These 21 T cell receptor beta chains were sequenced from one sample in a study of shared clonotypes between healthy human individuals. Sequencing was performed with immunoSEQ multiplex PCR; in TCRdb, only in-frame clones are kept and a portion is missing. This sample yields 1.4 million to 1.5 million clones, of which over 95% are seen a single time; roughly 1.2% belongs to the top ten. The sample taken for sequencing was naive CD4+ T cells sorted from blood. Sample subset: CD45RA+ positively selected. All receptors derive from a man younger than 45 in good health.

The rearrangement joins TRBV7-2 to TRBJ2-3; 11 positions match TRBD2. V dropped 5 bases and J dropped 7; count of bases not matched to a gene: 8. The CDR3 is 15 residues long. Germline CDR1 and CDR2: SGHTA and FQGNSA. The chain's CDR3 is CASSQGLAEGYTQYF. CDR3 in DNA: TGTGCCAGCAGCCAGGGACTAGCGGAGGGCTATACGCAGTATTTT.

The CDR3 nucleotides read TGTGCCATCAAAAGGGGTTTGAGCAGCGGGAGCGACTACGAGCAGTACTTC. Residues: CAIKRGLSSGSDYEQYF. V usage is TRBV10-3 and J usage is TRBJ2-7; 8 bases are a match to TRBD2. Trimming at V came to 7 bases and at J to 3 bases, leaving 17 bases not matched to a gene. CDR1 is ENHRY, CDR2 SYGVKD, per germline. The CDR3 is 17 residues long.

The V gene is TRBV2, the J gene TRBJ1-5; D uncertain. Germline V lookup: CDR1 SNHLY, CDR2 FYNNEI. The CDR3 is made up of 13 amino acids. The V end was cut by 3 bases, the J end by 7 bases, with 10 bases between. For the CDR3, the DNA is TGTGCCAGCAGTGAGGAGAATCCCCAGCCCCAGCATTTT. As protein: CASSEENPQPQHF.

The chain has TRBV7-9 and TRBJ1-3; D unresolved. The V end was cut by 4 bases, the J end by 0 bases, with 7 bases between. The CDR3 loop spans 14 amino acids. Germline CDR1 reads SEHNR; CDR2 reads FQNEAQ (reference sequence). The CDR3 loop reads CASSSRSSGNTIYF. The CDR3 nucleotides read TGTGCCAGCAGCTCCCGGAGCTCTGGAAACACCATATATTTT.

This clone was seen once. The V and J genes are TRBV5-1 and TRBJ2-1, with 9 bases fitting TRBD2. CDR1 and CDR2 from the germline V gene are SGHRS and YFSETQ. With 3 bases clipped from V and 7 bases from J, the junction kept 14 bases outside the gene matches. This CDR3 has 17 residues. As DNA, the CDR3 is TGCGCCAGCAGCTGGGGAGTTAGCGGGGGCGGAGGTAATGAGCAGTTCTTC. This encodes CASSWGVSGGGGNEQFF.

This chain uses TRBV11-2 with TRBJ2-1; D might be TRBD2 (5 bases). The CDR3 length is 13 residues. Germline CDR1 reads SGHAT; CDR2 reads FQNNGV. V lost 5 bases, J lost 4 bases, and 9 bases lay in between. The CDR3 loop reads CASSPRGYNEQFF. CDR3 coding DNA: TGTGCCAGCAGCCCTAGAGGGTACAATGAGCAGTTCTTC.

The chain has TRBV7-9 and TRBJ2-7; unclear D gene. This CDR3 region has 13 residues. Germline CDR1 and CDR2: SEHNR and FQNEAQ (reference sequence). Trimming removed 2 bases from V and 9 bases from J, with 14 bases in between. CDR3: CASSLPSNLGQYF. The CDR3 DNA reads as TGTGCCAGCAGCTTACCCTCTAATCTCGGGCAGTACTTC.

The chain recombines TRBV5-1 with TRBJ2-1; D not resolved. The CDR3 has 17 residues. Trimming removed 3 bases at V and 2 bases at J, with 18 bases between. Germline V gene data show CDR1 as SGHRS and CDR2 as YFSETQ. Here the CDR3 DNA reads TGCGCCAGCAGCTCAGGATTAATATCGGTAACCTACAATGAGCAGTTCTTC. It specifies CASSSGLISVTYNEQFF. The complete variable domain, with remaining parts taken from reference TRBV5-1 and TRBJ2-1, reads KAGVTQTPRYLIKTRGQQVTLSCSPISGHRSVSWYQQTPGQGLQFLFEYFSETQRNKGNFPGRFSGRQFSNSRSEMNVSTLELGDSALYLCASSSGLISVTYNEQFFGPGTRLTVL.

The chain links TRBV15 to TRBJ2-1; D unclear. Germline loops: CDR1 LNHNV, CDR2 YYDKDF (reference sequence). The CDR3 is 15 residues long. V lost 0 bases to trimming and J lost 0 bases, with 6 bases between them. The CDR3 sequence: CATSRDSTSYNEQFF. The CDR3 DNA is TGTGCCACCAGCAGAGATAGCACCTCCTACAATGAGCAGTTCTTC.

The chain combines TRBV7-9 with TRBJ2-4; either TRBD1 or TRBD2 may fit D (5 bases each). The germline gives CDR1 SEHNR, CDR2 FQNEAQ (reference sequence). The CDR3 length is 16 residues. V was pared by 11 bases and J by 1 base, with 21 bases between. The CDR3 bases are TGTGCCGGGGGTCGATCGGGTGAGGGCGCCAAAAACATTCAGTACTTC. It specifies CAGGRSGEGAKNIQYF.

J is TRBJ2-5 and V is TRBV10-1, with a weak D call TRBD2 (5 bases). CDR3 size: 14 residues. V gave up 2 bases and J gave up 7 bases, with 14 bases separating them. Germline V gives CDR1 WNHNN, CDR2 SYGVQD (reference sequence). This chain's CDR3 is CASSETSPEGTQYF. CDR3 DNA: TGCGCCAGCAGTGAGACCAGTCCCGAGGGGACCCAGTACTTC.

Remarks on this clone: Other nucleotide sequences from this sample produce the same CDR3. The chain employs TRBV7-2 and TRBJ2-7; no definite D call. Per germline, CDR1 SGHTA and CDR2 FQGNSA. The CDR3 totals 14 residues. V lost 2 bases, J lost 4 bases, and 12 bases lay in between. CDR3 in amino acids: CASSLRRDSYEQYF. In DNA form, the CDR3 reads TGTGCCAGCAGCTTACGCAGAGACTCTTACGAGCAGTACTTC.

This clone has just one count. This CDR3 reads CASSPVRGTGELFF. As DNA, the CDR3 is TGTGCCAGCTCACCAGTAAGGGGCACCGGGGAGCTGTTTTTT. The chain is built from TRBV18 and TRBJ2-2; tentative D call: TRBD1 (5 bases). The V gene lost 2 bases and the J gene lost 4 bases, with 8 bases spanning the gap. Looked up from germline, CDR1 is KGHSH and CDR2 is LQKENI. The CDR3 contains 14 residues.

The chain is built from TRBV11-2 and TRBJ2-7; D is perhaps TRBD2 (5 bases). The CDR3 extends over 15 amino acids. V lost 2 bases and J lost 2, with 13 bases in between. Germline V gives CDR1 SGHAT, CDR2 FQNNGV. CDR3 nucleotides: TGTGCCAGCAGCTTATATCGGACTCACACCTACGAGCAGTACTTC. Protein product: CASSLYRTHTYEQYF. The variable domain in full, completed from reference TRBV11-2 and TRBJ2-7, reads EAGVAQSPRYKIIEKRQSVAFWCNPISGHATLYWYQQILGQGPKLLIQFQNNGVVDDSQLPKDRFSAERLKGVDSTLKIQPAKLEDSAVYLCASSLYRTHTYEQYFGPGTRLTVT.

This rearrangement joins TRBV9 to TRBJ1-5; 7 nucleotides align to TRBD1. Germline CDR1 SGDLS, CDR2 YYNGEE. CDR3 length: 15 residues. V lost 5 bases, J lost 0 bases, and 5 bases stayed unmatched. The CDR3 is CASSRDSNSNQPQHF. For the CDR3, the DNA is TGTGCCAGCAGTAGGGACAGCAATAGCAATCAGCCCCAGCATTTT.

The rearrangement uses TRBV5-1 and TRBJ1-4; 7 nucleotides align to TRBD1. Germline V lookup: CDR1 SGHRS, CDR2 YFSETQ. The CDR3 totals 15 residues. J lost 6 bases, V lost 4 bases, and 9 bases had no gene match. CDR3 in DNA: TGCGCCAGCAGCCCGAGACAGGGTTCGGATGAAAAACTGTTTTTT. It codes for CASSPRQGSDEKLFF.

The chain combines TRBV6-1 with TRBJ2-7; D remains unclear. From germline, CDR1 is MNHNS and CDR2 SASEGT. V shed 6 bases and J shed 7 bases, with 13 bases lying between them. This CDR3 spans 12 amino acids. CDR3 residues: CASREPWGEQYF. The CDR3 coding sequence is TGTGCCAGCAGAGAGCCCTGGGGTGAGCAGTACTTC.

The J gene is TRBJ2-3, the V gene TRBV27; D is uncertain. In germline, CDR1 is MNHEY, CDR2 SMNVEV (reference sequence). The CDR3 covers 12 residues. Trimming cost V 4 bases and J 2 bases, with 4 bases left between them. The CDR3 region has the DNA TGTGCCAGCAGTTCCTACACAGATACGCAGTATTTT. Translating gives CASSSYTDTQYF.

In regard to this clone: Other nucleotide sequences in the sample specify the same CDR3. V and J are TRBV5-5 and TRBJ2-1; 9 bases map to TRBD2. Germline V CDR1 and CDR2: SGHKS, YYEKEE (reference sequence). The CDR3 is 15 amino acids. V gave up 4 bases and J gave up 4 bases; unmatched junction bases: 6. CDR3 amino acids: CASSPGLAGYNEQFF. CDR3 DNA: TGTGCCAGCAGCCCGGGGCTAGCGGGATACAATGAGCAGTTCTTC.

The V gene is TRBV25-1, the J gene TRBJ2-2, with TRBD1 as a possible D gene (5 bases). The length of the CDR3 is 16 residues. CDR1 MGHDK and CDR2 SYGVNS come from the germline V gene. V dropped 2 bases and J dropped 5 bases, with 15 bases sitting between them. CDR3 in DNA: TGTGCCAGCAGTGAAAGTAGGGGCGCGTATACCGGGGAGCTGTTTTTT. It yields the protein CASSESRGAYTGELFF.

The CDR3 here is CASSWIRGGETQYF. As DNA, the CDR3 is TGCGCCAGCAGCTGGATCAGGGGCGGAGAGACCCAGTACTTC. V gene TRBV5-1 combines with J gene TRBJ2-5; D is perhaps TRBD1 (6 bases). Trimming stripped 3 bases from V and 4 bases from J, with 13 bases between. The CDR3 runs 14 residues. Germline CDR1 SGHRS, CDR2 YFSETQ.